This entry is about one T cell receptor beta chain. This receptor's antigen is unknown. Base qualities are not provided; no much larger clone lies one nucleotide away. Trimming accounts for 5 bases at V and 0 bases at J, while the number of junction bases matched to no gene is 2. Including cysteine and phenylalanine, the CDR3 has 14 amino acids. Solely the CDR3 DNA is kept, with 42 bases framed from the first base. The germline V gene (reference sequence) supplies CDR1 SGHNT and CDR2 YYREEE. This sample was included in a study of OX40 agonist ivuxolimab in advanced cancers. Looking at the study overall: Ivuxolimab, which targeted the costimulatory receptor OX40 (CD134), was an agonistic, fully human IgG2 monoclonal antibody. The paper reports the monotherapy dose-escalation portion (N ≈ 52 patients) of the phase I ivuxolimab trial. A male proportion of about 79% and a mean age of 60 years, ranging from roughly 20 to 80, were recorded for the dose-escalation cohort. Partial responses occurred in three dose-escalation patients, of whom one had hepatocellular carcinoma and two had cutaneous melanoma. Intravenous ivuxolimab was administered to patients every 2 weeks at six dose levels: 0.01, 0.1, 0.3, 1.5, 3 and 10 mg/kg. Among the roughly 50 dose-escalation patients, around 20 had hepatocellular carcinoma, 15 or so melanoma, 9 renal cell carcinoma and 9 head and neck cancer. Prior anti-PD-1, anti-PD-L1 or anti-CTLA-4 therapy was permitted, and checkpoint inhibitors had been received by about 36% of dose-escalation patients. The point of sequencing TCRbeta in the periphery was to test whether ivuxolimab changed TCR sequence diversity and drove clonal T-cell expansion.

General findings and caveats noted by the study authors: At doses from 0.1 to 3.0 mg/kg, clonal expansion was seen in both CD4+ and CD8+ blood T cells between baseline and week 6. The antigen specificity of the clonally expanded peripheral T cells was not determined. Low levels of normalized T-cell clonal expansion were also seen in some patients who did not respond. Partial responders in the 0.1-3.0 mg/kg groups had among the lowest normalized peripheral clonal expansion, especially among CD8+ T cells. After ivuxolimab, more expanded clones were found on average in CD8+ T cells than in CD4+ T cells.

The trial excluded patients who had a history of autoimmune disease or who were on systemic immunosuppression. In every dose cohort, peripheral blood was drawn for TCR sequencing at baseline, cycle 4 day 1, and cycle 7 day 1. The samples were taken from a phase I, first-in-human, multicenter, open-label dose-escalation trial of ivuxolimab. Adults with locally advanced or metastatic melanoma, renal cell carcinoma, hepatocellular carcinoma or head and neck squamous cell carcinoma were enrolled in the trial. Before TCR sequencing, CD4+ T cells and CD8+ T cells from peripheral blood were sorted into separate populations. For sequencing of the TCRbeta CDR3 region, genomic DNA was extracted from the sorted cells. TCRbeta CDR3 regions were sequenced using the immunoSEQ Assay. TCRdb holds this immuneACCESS table with in-frame rearrangements only. Some clones are missing; in checked studies, unresolved V genes explain under half, and the rest has no known cause. This sample is represented by roughly 30,000 clones; approximately 90% of them were singletons. The top ten clonotypes cover 26% of the sample.

This material consisted of CD4+ or CD8+ T cells sorted from blood, taken in a trial of the OX40 agonist ivuxolimab. This TCR came from an adult with an advanced solid tumor such as melanoma, head and neck, liver or kidney cancer. The chain was built from TRBV5-4 and TRBJ2-7, with TRBD2 matching 10 junction bases. The CDR3 region reads CASRGLADSYEQYF. In nucleotides, the sequence is TGTGCCAGCAGAGGACTAGCGGACTCCTACGAGCAGTACTTC.